Listed below are T cell receptor beta chains from one sample, sequenced in a study of blood T cell repertoires in COVID-19. Some clones are missing from TCRdb's copy, which holds only in-frame ones; the method was immunoSEQ multiplex PCR. The profile covers over 130,000 clones, with about 83% appearing a single time and about 8.9% taken by the ten largest. Sequencing input: peripheral blood. These receptors were obtained from a man aged 25-40 years with COVID-19, enrolled during active disease. CDR3s leave out the opening cysteine and the closing phenylalanine or tryptophan.

J gene,CDR3 length,V gene,CDR3 protein
TRBJ2-2,14,TRBV11-2,ASSLGFSENTGELF
TRBJ1-2,11,TRBV14,ASSHGTFFGYT
TRBJ1-2,11,TRBV30,AWSLRVSEGYT
TRBJ2-3,15,TRBV18,ASSLGTSGSGTDTQY
TRBJ1-1,12,TRBV4-3,ASSQERRGTEAF
TRBJ2-1,12,TRBV21-1,ASSKPGEGNEQF
TRBJ1-4,12,TRBV15,ATSRRGGGEKLF
TRBJ2-7,15,TRBV11-2,ASSSRQQGTLSYEQY
TRBJ2-5,11,TRBV7-7,ASSSDRGETQY
TRBJ2-3,12,TRBV30,AWKREWDTDTQY
TRBJ2-2,13,TRBV14,ASSPAGTSVGELF
TRBJ2-7,11,TRBV19,ASSIARSHEQY
TRBJ2-4,13,TRBV5-4,ASSMTSGDQNIQY
TRBJ2-6,14,TRBV15,ATSGTSGTGANVLT
TRBJ2-5,17,TRBV10-3,AISESFPGGTRLKETQY
TRBJ1-6,12,TRBV6-4,ASSDGRRNSPLH
TRBJ2-7,15,TRBV3-1/TRBV3-2,ASSQSPRTSGGYEQY
TRBJ1-2,12,TRBV6-5,ASSSRTGSYGYT
TRBJ2-7,11,TRBV6-5,ASSYSLSYEQY
TRBJ1-2,12,TRBV24-1,ATSDTGTGLTYT
TRBJ1-2,14,TRBV19,ASTLKAGDSPYGYT
TRBJ2-1,13,TRBV6-5,ASSLTWSSYNEQF
TRBJ2-7,14,TRBV19,ASSRRIVGTSQEQY
TRBJ2-7,11,TRBV6-5,ASGRGSSYEQY
TRBJ1-2,10,TRBV28,ATPGGVDGYT
TRBJ2-6,13,TRBV7-2,ASSLGSTGANVLT
TRBJ2-1,12,TRBV9,ASSVQGRWNEQF
TRBJ2-7,11,TRBV2,ASSSGQVHEQY
TRBJ2-1,10,TRBV10-3,AISEVFTEQF
TRBJ1-2,11,TRBV11-2,ASSSGQFYGYT
TRBJ2-2,12,TRBV28,ASSPGLAGGELF
TRBJ2-7,12,TRBV5-1,ASSPGQGAGEQY
TRBJ2-3,10,TRBV11-3,ASSTGSDTQY
TRBJ2-7,13,TRBV19,ASSTSAGGSYEQY
TRBJ1-4,12,TRBV18,ASRHRDNNEKLF
TRBJ2-3,11,TRBV5-1,ATSGRAGDTQY
TRBJ2-2,11,TRBV19,ASSTSGRGELF
TRBJ1-4,10,TRBV28,ASTGEDEKLF
TRBJ1-2,12,TRBV5-4,ASSLDGKNYGYT
TRBJ1-3,13,TRBV6-5,ASAPLDSSGNTIY
TRBJ2-1,11,TRBV27,ASSPTGRKDLF
TRBJ1-5,13,TRBV15,ATSTDRGSNQPQH
TRBJ2-3,13,TRBV10-1,ASRASPSPTDTQY
TRBJ2-1,12,TRBV6-4,ASSDSYTSGEQF
TRBJ1-2,13,TRBV9,ASSVDQAPGYGYT
TRBJ2-1,11,TRBV11-3,ASMGDRENEQF
TRBJ1-5,13,TRBV19,ASSGSVQGDQPQH
TRBJ1-1,12,TRBV2,ASSVAATNTEAF
TRBJ2-5,10,TRBV30,ARDRGWETQY
TRBJ2-5,11,TRBV11-2,ASSFGPGETQY
TRBJ2-5,13,TRBV7-9,ASSLNRGYGETQY
TRBJ1-1,14,TRBV6-5,ASSYGGGPMNTEAF
TRBJ2-7,13,TRBV7-6,ASSFLGTGDYEQY